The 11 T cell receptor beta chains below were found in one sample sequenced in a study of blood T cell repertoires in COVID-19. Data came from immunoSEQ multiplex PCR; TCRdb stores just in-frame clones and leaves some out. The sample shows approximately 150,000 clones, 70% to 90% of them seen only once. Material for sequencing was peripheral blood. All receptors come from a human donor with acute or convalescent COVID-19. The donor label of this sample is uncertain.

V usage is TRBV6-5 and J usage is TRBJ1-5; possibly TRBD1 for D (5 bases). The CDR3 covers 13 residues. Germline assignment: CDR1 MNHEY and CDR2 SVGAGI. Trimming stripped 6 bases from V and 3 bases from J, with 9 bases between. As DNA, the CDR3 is TGTGCCAGCAGACAGGTCGTCAATCAGCCCCAGCATTTT. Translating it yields CASRQVVNQPQHF.

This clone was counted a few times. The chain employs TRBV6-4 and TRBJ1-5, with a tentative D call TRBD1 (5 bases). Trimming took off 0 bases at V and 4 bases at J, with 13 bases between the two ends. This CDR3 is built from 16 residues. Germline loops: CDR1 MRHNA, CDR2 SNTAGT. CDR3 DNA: TGTGCCAGCAGTGACTCTTTGCCACAGGATAATCAGCCCCAGCATTTT. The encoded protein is CASSDSLPQDNQPQHF.

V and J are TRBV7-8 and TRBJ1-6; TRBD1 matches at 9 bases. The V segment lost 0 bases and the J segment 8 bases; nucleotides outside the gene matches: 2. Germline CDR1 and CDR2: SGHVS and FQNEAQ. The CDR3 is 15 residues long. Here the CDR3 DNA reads TGTGCCAGCAGCTTAGCGGACAGGGGATATTCACCCCTCCACTTT. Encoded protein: CASSLADRGYSPLHF.

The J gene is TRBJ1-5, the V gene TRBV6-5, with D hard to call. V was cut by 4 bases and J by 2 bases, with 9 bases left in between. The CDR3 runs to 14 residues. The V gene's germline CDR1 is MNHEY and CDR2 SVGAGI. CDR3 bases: TGTGCCAGCAGTTCCCCTACGGGCAATCAGCCCCAGCATTTT. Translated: CASSSPTGNQPQHF.

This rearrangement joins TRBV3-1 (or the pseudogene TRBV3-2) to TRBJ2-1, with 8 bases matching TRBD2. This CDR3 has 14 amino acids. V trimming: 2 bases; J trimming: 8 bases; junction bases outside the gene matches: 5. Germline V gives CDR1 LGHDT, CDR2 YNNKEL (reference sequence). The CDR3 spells CASSQIGLAHEQFF. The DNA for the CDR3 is TGTGCCAGCAGCCAAATAGGACTAGCCCATGAGCAGTTCTTC.

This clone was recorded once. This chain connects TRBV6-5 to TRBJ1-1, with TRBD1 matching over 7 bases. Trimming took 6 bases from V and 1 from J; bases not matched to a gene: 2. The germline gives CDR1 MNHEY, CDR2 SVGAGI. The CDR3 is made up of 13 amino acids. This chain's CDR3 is CASRQGWNTEAFF. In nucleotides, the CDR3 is TGTGCCAGCAGACAGGGGTGGAACACTGAAGCTTTCTTT.

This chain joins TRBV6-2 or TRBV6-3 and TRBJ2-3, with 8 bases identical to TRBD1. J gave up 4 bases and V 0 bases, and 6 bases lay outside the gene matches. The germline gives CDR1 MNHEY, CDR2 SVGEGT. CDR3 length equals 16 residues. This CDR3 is CASSYSLQGGADTQYF. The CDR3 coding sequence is TGTGCCAGCAGTTACTCGCTACAGGGGGGCGCAGATACGCAGTATTTT.

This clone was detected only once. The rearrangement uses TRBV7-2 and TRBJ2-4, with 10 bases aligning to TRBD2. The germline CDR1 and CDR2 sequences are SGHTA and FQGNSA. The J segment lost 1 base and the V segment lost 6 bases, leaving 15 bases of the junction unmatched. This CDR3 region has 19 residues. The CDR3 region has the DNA TGTGCCAGCAGTCGATTCGGACTAGCGGAGCGTCCCGCCAAAAACATTCAGTACTTC. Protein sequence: CASSRFGLAERPAKNIQYF.

The CDR3 is CASSIRGVGYNEQFF. In DNA, the CDR3 is TGTGCCAGTAGTATCCGGGGGGTAGGCTACAATGAGCAGTTCTTC. The chain employs TRBV19 and TRBJ2-1, with TRBD2 matching over 7 bases. Germline V gene sequence: CDR1 LNHDA, CDR2 SQIVND (reference sequence). This CDR3 contains 15 residues. V was clipped by 3 bases and J by 3 bases; unmatched bases: 5.

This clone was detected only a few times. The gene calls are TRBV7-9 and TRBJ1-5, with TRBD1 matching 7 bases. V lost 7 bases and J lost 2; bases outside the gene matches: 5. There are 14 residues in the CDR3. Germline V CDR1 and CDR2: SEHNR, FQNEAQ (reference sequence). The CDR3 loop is CASTTGQGNQPQHF. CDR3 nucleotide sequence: TGTGCCAGCACGACAGGACAGGGCAATCAGCCCCAGCATTTT.

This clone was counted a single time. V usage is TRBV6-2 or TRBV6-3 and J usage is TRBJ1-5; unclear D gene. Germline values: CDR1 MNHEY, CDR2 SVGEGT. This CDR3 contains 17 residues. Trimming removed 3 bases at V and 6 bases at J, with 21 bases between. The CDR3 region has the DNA TGTGCCAGCAGTTATTTTGGCGCGTCGGGTGATGTTCAGCCCCAGCATTTT. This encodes CASSYFGASGDVQPQHF.